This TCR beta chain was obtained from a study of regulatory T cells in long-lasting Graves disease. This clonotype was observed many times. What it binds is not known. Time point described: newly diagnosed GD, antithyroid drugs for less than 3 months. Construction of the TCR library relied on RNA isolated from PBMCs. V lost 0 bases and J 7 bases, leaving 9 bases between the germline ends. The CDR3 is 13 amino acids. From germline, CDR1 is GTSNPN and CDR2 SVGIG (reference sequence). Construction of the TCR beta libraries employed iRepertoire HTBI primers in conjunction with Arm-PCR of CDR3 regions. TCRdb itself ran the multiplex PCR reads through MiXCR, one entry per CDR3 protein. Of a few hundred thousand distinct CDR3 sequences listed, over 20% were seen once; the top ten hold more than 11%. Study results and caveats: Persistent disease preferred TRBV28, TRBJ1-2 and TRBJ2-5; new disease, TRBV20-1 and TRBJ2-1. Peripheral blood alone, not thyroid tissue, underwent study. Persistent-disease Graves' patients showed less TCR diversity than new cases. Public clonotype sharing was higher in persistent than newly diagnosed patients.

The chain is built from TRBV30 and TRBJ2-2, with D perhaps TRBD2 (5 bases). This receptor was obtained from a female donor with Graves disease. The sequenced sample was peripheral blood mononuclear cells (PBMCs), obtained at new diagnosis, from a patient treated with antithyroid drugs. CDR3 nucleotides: TGTGCCTGGAGTGTACTGGGGAGCGGGGAGCTGTTTTTT. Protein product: CAWSVLGSGELFF.